This entry lists 2 T cell receptor beta chains sequenced from one sample in a study of cytomegalovirus exposure and HLA in healthy donors. 13 Jbeta primers and 60 Vbeta primers were used for the PCR. Sequencing was performed with immunoSEQ multiplex PCR; in TCRdb, only in-frame clones are kept and a portion is missing. The sample yields about 150,000 clones, around 79% seen once. Input material: PBMCs. The receptor set was obtained from a man aged 25 to 45 in good health and CMV-seropositive.

The V gene is TRBV4-1, the J gene TRBJ1-6; unclear D gene. Germline V CDR1 and CDR2: MGHRA, YSYEKL. The V end was cut by 1 base, the J end by 7 bases, with 8 bases between. This CDR3 has 14 amino acids. The CDR3 DNA sequence: TGCGCCAGCAGCCAAGGAAGCGAGAATTCACCCCTCCACTTT. Translating it yields CASSQGSENSPLHF.

This chain joins TRBV7-2 and TRBJ2-7; 9 positions agree with TRBD1. V dropped 3 bases and J dropped 5; count of bases not matched to a gene: 11. Germline CDR1 SGHTA, CDR2 FQGNSA. The CDR3 covers 16 residues. The CDR3 region has the DNA TGTGCCAGCAGCTTCGGCCGGGACAGGGTGGTTAACGAGCAGTACTTC. It specifies CASSFGRDRVVNEQYF. Full variable domain (rest looked up from reference TRBV7-2 and TRBJ2-7): GAGVSQSPSNKVTEKGKDVELRCDPISGHTALYWYRQSLGQGLEFLIYFQGNSAPDKSGLPSDRFSAERTGGSVSTLTIQRTQQEDSAVYLCASSFGRDRVVNEQYFGPGTRLTVT.